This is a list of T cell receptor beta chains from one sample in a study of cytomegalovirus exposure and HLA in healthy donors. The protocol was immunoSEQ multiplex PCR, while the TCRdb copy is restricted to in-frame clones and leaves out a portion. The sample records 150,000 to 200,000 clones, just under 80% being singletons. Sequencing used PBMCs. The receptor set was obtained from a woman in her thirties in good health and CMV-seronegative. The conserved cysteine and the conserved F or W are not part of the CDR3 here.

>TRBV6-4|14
ASSCYREGFSETQY
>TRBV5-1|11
ASRRTVNEKLF
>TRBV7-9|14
ASSLVGGINTGELF
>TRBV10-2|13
ASIDSLRGGNEQF
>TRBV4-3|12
ASSQVYRAGWYF
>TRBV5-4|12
ASSLRQGGETQY
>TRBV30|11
AWSVSGPSPLH
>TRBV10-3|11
AISGSGANVLT
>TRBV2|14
ASSEAGLAGVETQY
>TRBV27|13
ASSPLSRGDNEQF
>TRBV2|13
ASSGEDTPNQPQH
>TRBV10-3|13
AISESTGSTDTQY
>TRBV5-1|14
ASSPPGQSSTDTQY
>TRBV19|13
ASSIPSPGANVLT
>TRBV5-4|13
ASSLGQGGTDTQY
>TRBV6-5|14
ASSYSTSGGAYEQY
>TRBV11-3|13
ASSLLTGRNTEAF
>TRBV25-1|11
ASSEGQVGGYT
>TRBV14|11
ASSQDLQNIQY
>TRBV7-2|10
ASSSGADTIY
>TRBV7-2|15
ASSSSTSGGSSYEQY
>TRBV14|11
ASSRQPGSEQF
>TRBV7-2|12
ASSISGPTYEQY
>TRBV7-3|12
ASSLGTGTYEQY
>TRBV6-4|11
ASSQGQHGGYT
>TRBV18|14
ASSREWVGGSSEAF
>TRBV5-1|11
ASSLRTAYEQY
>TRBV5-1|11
ASSDTEYYEQY
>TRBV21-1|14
ASSPNRTGHRDGYT
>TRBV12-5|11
ASGSDSSREAF
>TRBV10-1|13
ASSPGAGSPEKLF
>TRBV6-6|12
ASSYQGGKNIQY
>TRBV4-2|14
ASSQHSGEANYGYT
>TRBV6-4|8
ASSGPDRS
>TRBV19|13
ASSERQGANQPQH
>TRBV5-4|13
ASQTGTSKFNEQF
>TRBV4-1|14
ASSRVVGQSYNEQF
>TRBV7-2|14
ASSSVSGGARNEQF
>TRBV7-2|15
ASSGTSSVGWSGELF
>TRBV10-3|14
AISDYRLAGGYEQY
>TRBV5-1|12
ASSPGTPSWEQY
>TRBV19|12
ASSITVPNTEAF
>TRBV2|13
ASRQAGGRTGELF
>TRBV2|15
ASTVTGSTFTNTEAF
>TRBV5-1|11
ASSLGLYNEQF
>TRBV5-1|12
ASTIRQGNTEAF
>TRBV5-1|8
AIHGGEAF
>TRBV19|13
ASSPQQDLKNTIY
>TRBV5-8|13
ASRHIQGRFTEAF
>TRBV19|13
ASSIVPPFRVAAF
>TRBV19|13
ASSIDRVGNQPQH
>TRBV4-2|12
ASSQVSTAETQY
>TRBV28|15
ASSNTVAGGSYNEQF
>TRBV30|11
AWSVGRVNEQF
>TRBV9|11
ASSAGTESPLH
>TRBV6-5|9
ATGVPYEQY
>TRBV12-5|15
ASGLVLGQGSNQPQH